Described below is a single T cell receptor (beta chain) sequence and its context. Its binding antigen is unknown. Base qualities are not recorded, but no much larger clone differs from it by a single base. The library was made by PCR. The listed sequencing device is Illumina HiSeq 2500. To normalize quantification of the TCRbeta repertoire, the TCR libraries were built with molecular barcoding that relied on unique molecular identifiers. The public reads were quality trimmed at Q25 with fastp and then assembled into clones with MiXCR by TCRdb, keeping productive beta chains. CDR3 protein sequences are deduplicated, and each keeps its most common genes and DNA. For this sample there are about 400,000 distinct CDR3 sequences; roughly 20% appear just once. 3.8% of the sample belongs to the ten largest clones. This specimen comes from a study of T-cell reconstitution after alpha-beta-depleted transplantation in children (dated by TCRdb to the mid-2010s). As for the study more broadly: Using TCR repertoire profiling, the study followed T-cell immune reconstitution in a quantitative way in children after TCRalphabeta/CD19-depleted allogeneic hematopoietic cell transplantation.

The CDR3 starts with the cysteine, ends with the phenylalanine, and has 14 residues. Only the CDR3 DNA stays, 42 bases, in frame from base 1. CDR1 and CDR2, per the germline V gene (reference sequence), are LNHDA and SQIVND. Cut back by 9 bases and 0 bases, the V and J ends lie 12 bases apart. This TCR came from a human donor who donated a stem cell graft to a child with acute myeloid leukemia. Here the chain combines TRBV19 and TRBJ2-1; the D gene is perhaps TRBD1 or TRBD2, each of them matching over 5 bases. The starting material was PBMCs from the stem cell graft donor, obtained from the stem cell graft. The bases read TGTGCCAGCTGCCGGGACCTCTCCTACAATGAGCAGTTCTTC. It translates to CASCRDLSYNEQFF.